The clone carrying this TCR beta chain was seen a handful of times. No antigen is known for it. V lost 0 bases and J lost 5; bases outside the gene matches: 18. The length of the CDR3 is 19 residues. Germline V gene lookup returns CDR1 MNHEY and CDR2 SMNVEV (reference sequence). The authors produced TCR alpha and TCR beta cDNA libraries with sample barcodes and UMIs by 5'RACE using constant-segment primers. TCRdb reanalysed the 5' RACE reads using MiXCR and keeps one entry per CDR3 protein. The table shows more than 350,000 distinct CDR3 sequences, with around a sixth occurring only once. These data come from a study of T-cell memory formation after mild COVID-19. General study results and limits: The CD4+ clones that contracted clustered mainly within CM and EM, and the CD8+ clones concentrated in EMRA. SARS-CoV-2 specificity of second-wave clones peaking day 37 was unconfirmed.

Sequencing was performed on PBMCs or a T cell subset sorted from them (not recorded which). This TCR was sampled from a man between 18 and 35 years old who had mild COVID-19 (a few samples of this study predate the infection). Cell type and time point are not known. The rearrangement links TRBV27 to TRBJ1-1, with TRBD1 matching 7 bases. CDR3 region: CASSLSVWRGPDGDTEAFF. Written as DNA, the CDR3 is TGTGCCAGCAGTTTATCGGTTTGGAGGGGGCCCGATGGGGATACTGAAGCTTTCTTT.